These 29 T cell receptor beta chains originate from one sample sequenced in a study of vaccination and CD4 T cells after COVID-19 (dated by TCRdb to between 2020 and 2023). The intended sense of this specimen's treatment or condition label: roughly 10-day PBMC culture with coronavirus spike peptide pools or control peptides (ViraFEST assay). Their antigens remain unidentified. Library preparation used PCR. The sequencer listed for this sample is Illumina iSeq 100. DNA from cultured CD4+ T cells underwent TCR sequencing with the Oncomine TCR Beta short-read assay at the Johns Hopkins FTIC core. The public reads were reanalyzed by TCRdb: fastp trimming at Q25, MiXCR alignment, in-frame beta chains only. Rows with a matching CDR3 protein are joined into one entry that keeps the most common DNA and genes. The sample table contains more than 13,000 distinct CDR3 sequences; only one count was recorded for about 56% of them. The ten biggest clones cover roughly 8% of the sample.

Here the sequenced sample was CD4+ T cells from blood, cultured in vitro, taken before SARS-CoV-2 vaccination. These receptor sequences come from a human donor who had recovered from COVID-19.

This chain links TRBV7-3 with TRBJ2-5; D unresolved. The CDR3 contains 13 residues. V was trimmed by 2 bases and J by 2 bases, leaving 6 bases between them. The germline gives CDR1 SGHTA, CDR2 FQGTGA. In nucleotides, the CDR3 is TGTGCCAGCAGCTTAGGTCGGCAAGAGACCCAGTACTTC. Translated, it gives CASSLGRQETQYF.

This chain connects TRBV7-2 to TRBJ2-2; possibly TRBD2 for D (6 bases). The CDR3 has 15 amino acids. The V and J ends lost 5 bases and 1 base respectively, with 11 bases between them. Germline CDR1 is SGHTA and CDR2 is FQGNSA. Here the CDR3 reads CASSPGGWNTGELFF. The CDR3 coding sequence is TGTGCCAGCAGCCCCGGAGGGTGGAACACCGGGGAGCTGTTTTTT. Together with reference TRBV7-2 and TRBJ2-2, the CDR3 gives the full variable domain: GAGVSQSPSNKVTEKGKDVELRCDPISGHTALYWYRQSLGQGLEFLIYFQGNSAPDKSGLPSDRFSAERTGGSVSTLTIQRTQQEDSAVYLCASSPGGWNTGELFFGEGSRLTVL.

Only a few counts were recorded for this clonotype. This chain links TRBV10-3 with TRBJ1-2; 7 nucleotides match TRBD1. Germline-derived CDR1 and CDR2 are ENHRY and SYGVKD. CDR3 length: 14 residues. This chain's CDR3 is CASGGGTDNYGYTF. As DNA, the CDR3 is TGTGCGTCCGGGGGGGGGACAGACAACTATGGCTACACCTTC.

In its sample, this clonotype ranks as medium-sized. This chain links TRBV15 with TRBJ2-1; D is perhaps TRBD1 (5 bases). The CDR3 is 13 amino acids. V was trimmed by 0 bases and J by 9 bases, leaving 9 bases between them. Per the germline V gene, CDR1 is LNHNV and CDR2 is YYDKDF (reference sequence). This CDR3 is CATSRDQGSEQFF. The DNA for the CDR3 is TGTGCCACCAGCAGAGATCAGGGTTCTGAGCAGTTCTTC.

The rearrangement uses TRBV27 and TRBJ1-6, with D possibly being TRBD1 (6 bases). Per the germline V gene, CDR1 is MNHEY and CDR2 is SMNVEV (reference sequence). The CDR3 extends over 17 amino acids. V lost 0 bases and J 8 bases, leaving 17 bases between the germline ends. The CDR3 spells CASSLSVGGGAYSPLHF. CDR3 coding DNA: TGTGCCAGCAGTTTATCGGTGGGGGGGGGGGCTTATTCACCCCTCCACTTT.

V gene TRBV6-1 combines with J gene TRBJ1-1, with TRBD1 identical over 10 bases. Looked up from germline, CDR1 is MNHNS and CDR2 is SASEGT. The CDR3 length is 15 residues. V lost 6 bases and J lost 5; bases outside the gene matches: 9. DNA for the CDR3: TGTGCCAGCAGGGGAGAGACAGGGGGCAATACTGAAGCTTTCTTT. Translated: CASRGETGGNTEAFF.

The chain links TRBV11-2 to TRBJ1-3, with D unresolved. Between the trimmed V and J ends, which lost 3 bases and 0 bases, there was a span of 9 bases. Germline CDR1 SGHAT, CDR2 FQNNGV. The CDR3 extends over 15 amino acids. CDR3 sequence reads: CASSFGDNSGNTIYF. The DNA for the CDR3 is TGTGCCAGCAGCTTCGGGGATAACTCTGGAAACACCATATATTTT.

This clonotype was found a few times. The chain joins TRBV20-1 to TRBJ1-2; a weak D match, TRBD1 (5 bases). Looked up from germline, CDR1 is DFQATT and CDR2 is SNEGSKA (reference sequence). V lost 6 bases, J lost 8 bases, and 19 bases lay in between. There are 13 residues in the CDR3. This CDR3 reads CSANRGDVRGYTF. CDR3 bases: TGCAGTGCCAACAGAGGGGACGTTCGAGGCTACACCTTC.

This chain joins TRBV7-9 and TRBJ1-2, with D maybe TRBD1 (5 bases). CDR1 is SEHNR and CDR2 is FQNEAQ in the germline V gene (reference sequence). This CDR3 comprises 13 residues. Trimming cost V 2 bases and J 6 bases, with 10 bases left between them. CDR3 bases: TGTGCCAGCAGCTTAAGCCAGGGCGATGGCTACACCTTC. Translation: CASSLSQGDGYTF.

This clonotype was seen once. The V and J genes are TRBV10-3 and TRBJ2-1; 13 bases are a match to TRBD2. Germline V gene data show CDR1 as ENHRY and CDR2 as SYGVKD. The CDR3 has 16 amino acids. Trimming cost V 4 bases and J 7 bases; bases outside gene matches: 7. The CDR3: CAISGTSGGRWNEQFF. The CDR3 region has the DNA TGTGCCATCAGTGGGACTAGCGGGGGCCGGTGGAATGAGCAGTTCTTC.

CDR3 in DNA: TGTGCCAGCAGCCGGGGCGGGACAAGGAATTCACCCCTCCACTTT. It encodes CASSRGGTRNSPLHF. The chain is built from TRBV7-8 and TRBJ1-6; a possible D gene is TRBD1 (6 bases). CDR1 is SGHVS, CDR2 FQNEAQ, per germline. V was trimmed by 5 bases and J by 7 bases, leaving 15 bases between them. The CDR3 length is 15 residues.

The chain couples TRBV12-3 or TRBV12-4 to TRBJ2-3; D is perhaps TRBD2 (6 bases). This CDR3 contains 17 residues. The ends were cut back, 6 bases at V and 0 bases at J, with 19 bases in the middle. CDR3 bases: TGTGCCAGCAGCCCCGCCGGGGGAGGAGCTAGCACAGATACGCAGTATTTT. Translated: CASSPAGGGASTDTQYF.

V is TRBV2 and J is TRBJ2-5; D is ambiguous. The CDR3 is made up of 12 amino acids. In germline, CDR1 is SNHLY, CDR2 FYNNEI. V was clipped by 5 bases and J by 5 bases, with 9 bases between them. Here the CDR3 DNA reads TGTGCCAGCAGTTCCGGGTATGAGACCCAGTACTTC. This gives the protein CASSSGYETQYF.

The chain links TRBV7-2 to TRBJ1-1, with D possibly matching TRBD1 (5 bases). V lost 0 bases to trimming and J lost 1 base, with 9 bases between them. Germline V lookup: CDR1 SGHTA, CDR2 FQGNSA. The CDR3 extends over 15 amino acids. The CDR3 DNA is TGTGCCAGCAGCTTAGCGGGACGGACGAACACTGAAGCTTTCTTT. As protein: CASSLAGRTNTEAFF.

The chain employs TRBV27 and TRBJ2-7; 8 bases fit TRBD1. The CDR3 runs to 14 residues. Unmatched junction bases numbered 5, after V lost 4 bases and J lost 3 bases. Looked up from germline, CDR1 is MNHEY and CDR2 is SMNVEV (reference sequence). The CDR3, as DNA: TGTGCCAGCAGTTCCAGGACAGGGAACTACGAGCAGTACTTC. It translates to CASSSRTGNYEQYF.

This clonotype was observed a few times. This chain connects TRBV11-3 to TRBJ2-5; 8 nucleotides line up with TRBD2. Germline V gives CDR1 SGHNT, CDR2 YENEEA. The CDR3 is 15 amino acids. Germline trimming cut 5 bases from V and 5 bases from J; bases unmatched to any gene: 10. CDR3: CASSPKAGGLETQYF. Written as DNA, the CDR3 is TGTGCCAGCAGCCCAAAGGCGGGGGGATTGGAGACCCAGTACTTC.

The rearrangement joins TRBV24-1 to TRBJ2-1; the match to TRBD2 covers 13 bases. The CDR3 has 18 amino acids. V lost 7 bases to trimming and J lost 0 bases; unmatched junction nucleotides: 8. Germline V gene data show CDR1 as KGHDR and CDR2 as SFDVKD. The CDR3: CATSGLAGESSSYNEQFF. The CDR3 DNA sequence: TGTGCCACCAGCGGACTAGCGGGAGAGTCGAGCTCCTACAATGAGCAGTTCTTC.

As for this clonotype: The germline gene is not matched at one end of the junction; a read error may be the cause. This chain joins TRBV7-2 and TRBJ2-3, with TRBD2 identical over 12 bases. The CDR3 runs 15 residues. Germline CDR1 reads SGHTA; CDR2 reads FQGNSA. CDR3 nucleotide sequence: TGTGCTAGCAGCCAGACTAGCGGGAGCGCAGATACGCAGTATTTT. The encoded protein is CASSQTSGSADTQYF.

The V and J genes are TRBV20-1 and TRBJ2-1; 12 bases line up with TRBD2. Germline lookup yields CDR1 DFQATT and CDR2 SNEGSKA (reference sequence). The CDR3 extends over 16 amino acids. V was clipped by 3 bases and J by 7 bases; unmatched bases: 10. CDR3 region: CSASDQTSGRRNEQFF. CDR3 coding DNA: TGCAGTGCTAGTGATCAGACTAGCGGGAGACGGAATGAGCAGTTCTTC.

The chain links TRBV15 to TRBJ2-3; 10 bases align to TRBD2. This CDR3 spans 17 amino acids. V lost 5 bases and J lost 5; bases outside the gene matches: 13. CDR1 is LNHNV and CDR2 is YYDKDF in the germline V gene (reference sequence). The CDR3 DNA is TGTGCCACCAGCCTATCCAGCGGGAGGGCTTCTTTAGATACGCAGTATTTT. Translating it yields CATSLSSGRASLDTQYF.

This clonotype was detected only a few times. The chain links TRBV20-1 to TRBJ2-3; 7 bases are shared with TRBD1. The V and J ends lost 5 bases and 0 bases, in that order; junction bases with no gene match: 5. Germline CDR1 is DFQATT and CDR2 is SNEGSKA (reference sequence). The CDR3 covers 14 residues. The CDR3 sequence: CSAGRGSSTDTQYF. CDR3 nucleotide sequence: TGCAGTGCTGGCAGGGGGAGTAGCACAGATACGCAGTATTTT.

This chain connects TRBV27 to TRBJ2-6; D gene unclear. The germline CDR1 and CDR2 sequences are MNHEY and SMNVEV (reference sequence). CDR3 length: 15 residues. The V end lost 3 bases, the J end lost 0 bases, and 6 bases lay between the germline ends. The CDR3 spells CASSFWVSGANVLTF. CDR3 sequence (DNA): TGTGCCAGCAGTTTCTGGGTCTCTGGGGCCAACGTCCTGACTTTC.

The V gene is TRBV10-3, the J gene TRBJ1-2; TRBD1 matches at 10 bases. J lost 7 bases, V lost 10 bases, and 12 bases had no gene match. Germline V gives CDR1 ENHRY, CDR2 SYGVKD. The CDR3 length is 14 residues. The CDR3 protein is CATRDRGTEFGYTF. The CDR3, as DNA: TGTGCCACTCGGGACAGGGGAACGGAATTTGGCTACACCTTC.

Only a few counts were recorded for this clonotype. The V call is TRBV15, the J call TRBJ2-5; no clear D gene. Looked up from germline, CDR1 is LNHNV and CDR2 is YYDKDF (reference sequence). V was cut by 0 bases and J by 4 bases, with 9 bases left in between. CDR3 length: 14 residues. The CDR3 DNA reads as TGTGCCACCAGCAGAGATCATAGCTTAGAGACCCAGTACTTC. Its protein is CATSRDHSLETQYF. Combining the CDR3 with reference TRBV15 and TRBJ2-5 gives the whole variable domain DAMVIQNPRYQVTQFGKPVTLSCSQTLNHNVMYWYQQKSSQAPKLLFHYYDKDFNNEADTPDNFQSRRPNTSFCFLDIRSPGLGDTAMYLCATSRDHSLETQYFGPGTRLLVL.

V usage is TRBV6-5 and J usage is TRBJ2-3, with D unresolved. The germline V gene encodes CDR1 MNHEY and CDR2 SVGAGI. Trimming took 2 bases from V and 1 from J, leaving 16 bases between them. CDR3 size: 17 residues. The chain's CDR3 is CASSYGLMAAGTDTQYF. CDR3 in DNA: TGTGCCAGCAGTTACGGGCTAATGGCAGCCGGCACAGATACGCAGTATTTT.

This chain joins TRBV12-3 or TRBV12-4 and TRBJ1-5; D is uncertain. V was shortened by 8 bases and J by 7 bases, with 15 bases between the two germline ends. The CDR3 length is 13 residues. The CDR3 DNA reads TGTGCCAGCCAAAAGGGCGTTAGCCAGCCCCAGCATTTT. It specifies CASQKGVSQPQHF.

The chain is built from TRBV6-1 and TRBJ1-1, with 11 bases lining up with TRBD1. V gave up 4 bases and J gave up 5 bases; unmatched junction bases: 3. Germline V gene data show CDR1 as MNHNS and CDR2 as SASEGT. The CDR3 has 14 residues. CDR3 sequence (DNA): TGTGCCAGCAGTGGGACAGGGGGCCGGACTGAAGCTTTCTTT. Residues: CASSGTGGRTEAFF.

The gene calls are TRBV20-1 and TRBJ1-1, with D unresolved. This CDR3 comprises 14 residues. CDR1 and CDR2 from the germline V gene are DFQATT and SNEGSKA (reference sequence). The chain's CDR3 is CSVLGIPTNTEAFF. The CDR3 bases are TGCAGCGTGCTAGGAATACCTACGAACACTGAAGCTTTCTTT.

The chain employs TRBV11-3 and TRBJ1-1; TRBD1 aligns across 8 bases. Germline-derived CDR1 and CDR2 are SGHNT and YENEEA. The CDR3 contains 15 residues. With V trimmed by 2 bases and J by 2 bases, 4 bases remained unmatched. CDR3 in amino acids: CASSLFDRGNTEAFF. The CDR3 DNA follows: TGTGCCAGCAGCTTATTTGACAGGGGAAACACTGAAGCTTTCTTT.